Below, 20 T cell receptor beta chains from the same sample are listed, as sequenced in a study of blood T cell repertoires in COVID-19. Sequencing was performed with immunoSEQ multiplex PCR; in TCRdb, only in-frame clones are kept and a portion is missing. This repertoire shows about 60,000 clones, 70% to 80% found once; its top ten account for around 12%. The sample was peripheral blood. All receptors come from a man aged 80 or over with acute or convalescent COVID-19.

V is TRBV11-2 and J is TRBJ2-3; the D gene is possibly TRBD2 (7 bases). The V gene lost 2 bases and the J gene lost 1 base, with 10 bases spanning the gap. Germline loops: CDR1 SGHAT, CDR2 FQNNGV. The CDR3 is made up of 15 amino acids. CDR3: CASSLRRGRTDTQYF. The CDR3 nucleotides read TGTGCCAGCAGCTTAAGGCGGGGGCGCACAGATACGCAGTATTTT.

The rearrangement uses TRBV4-2 and TRBJ2-7; TRBD2 might be the D (5 bases). Trimming cost V 3 bases and J 5 bases, with 8 bases left between them. The length of the CDR3 is 12 residues. Germline lookup yields CDR1 LGHNA and CDR2 YNFKEQ. CDR3 protein: CASSQLANEQYF. The CDR3 DNA sequence: TGTGCCAGCAGCCAGCTAGCTAACGAGCAGTACTTC.

V and J are TRBV7-3 and TRBJ2-3, with TRBD2 as a possible D gene (5 bases). Germline V lookup: CDR1 SGHTA, CDR2 FQGTGA. Trimming left V 5 bases short and J 0 bases short, with 12 bases between. The CDR3 spans 15 residues. The CDR3 coding sequence is TGTGCCAGCAGCCTAAGCGGAACTAGCACAGATACGCAGTATTTT. It is translated as CASSLSGTSTDTQYF.

J is TRBJ2-1 and V is TRBV21-1; the table calls TRBD2, which could not be checked here. TRBV21-1 constitutes a pseudogene. The CDR3 is 22 residues long. The CDR3 reads CASSTPSSGLPDSGRTNNEQFF. DNA for the CDR3: TGTGCCAGCAGCACCCCTAGCTCCGGTCTCCCAGATAGCGGGAGAACCAACAATGAGCAGTTCTTC.

V usage is TRBV5-6 and J usage is TRBJ1-5; D possibly corresponds to TRBD1 (5 bases). The CDR3 has 17 residues. CDR1 is SGHDT and CDR2 is YYEEEE in the germline V gene. V was shortened by 2 bases and J by 2 bases, with 17 bases between the two germline ends. The CDR3, as DNA: TGTGCCAGCAGCTTCGGCGGGGCAGGCGGACGCAATCAGCCCCAGCATTTT. This encodes CASSFGGAGGRNQPQHF.

This clone has more than one count but fewer than ten. Sequence at one end of the junction differs from germline and may be a read error. The V call is TRBV7-7, the J call TRBJ2-1; 7 bases map to TRBD2. Looked up from germline, CDR1 is SSHAT and CDR2 is FNYEAQ (reference sequence). The length of the CDR3 is 15 residues. For the CDR3, the DNA is TGTGCTAGCAGCTTAAACAGCGGGGCAAACAATGAGCAGTTCTTC. Its protein is CASSLNSGANNEQFF.

V usage is TRBV6-5 and J usage is TRBJ2-7, with a weak D call TRBD2 (5 bases). Germline CDR1 and CDR2: MNHEY and SVGAGI. Trimming pared 0 bases from V and 0 bases from J, leaving 12 bases between. This CDR3 is 16 amino acids long. The CDR3 is CASSYSGSVVSYEQYF. In nucleotides, the CDR3 is TGTGCCAGCAGTTACTCGGGTAGCGTCGTCTCCTACGAGCAGTACTTC.

This clone turned up a few times. The chain recombines TRBV19 with TRBJ2-5; TRBD1 matches at 9 bases. With V trimmed by 6 bases and J by 4 bases, 9 bases remained unmatched. The CDR3 covers 15 residues. The germline CDR1 and CDR2 sequences are LNHDA and SQIVND (reference sequence). CDR3 DNA sequence: TGTGCCAGTAGCAGACAGGGGGTAGTCGGAGAGACCCAGTACTTC. It specifies CASSRQGVVGETQYF.

The rearrangement links TRBV5-4 to TRBJ2-5, with 10 bases matching TRBD2. The CDR3 extends over 15 amino acids. Losses at the gene ends were 0 bases for V and 2 bases for J; bases not matched to a gene: 1. The germline CDR1 and CDR2 sequences are SGHNT and YYREEE (reference sequence). The CDR3 sequence: CASSLGLAGQETQYF. CDR3 DNA: TGTGCCAGCAGCTTGGGACTAGCGGGTCAAGAGACCCAGTACTTC.

This chain uses TRBV27 with TRBJ2-1; TRBD1 aligns across 7 bases. Germline CDR1 and CDR2: MNHEY and SMNVEV (reference sequence). The CDR3 runs 15 residues. With V trimmed by 5 bases and J by 1 base, 5 bases remained unmatched. CDR3 in amino acids: CASSQRQGSYNEQFF. In nucleotides, the CDR3 is TGTGCCAGCAGTCAAAGACAGGGTTCCTACAATGAGCAGTTCTTC.

This sequence joins TRBV30 and TRBJ2-1, with 13 positions matching TRBD2. Germline CDR1 reads GTSNPN; CDR2 reads SVGIG (reference sequence). CDR3 size: 17 residues. Trimming removed 4 bases from V and 3 bases from J; junction bases left unmatched: 9. CDR3 residues: CAWTQTSGRTYYNEQFF. The CDR3 nucleotides are TGTGCCTGGACCCAGACTAGCGGGAGGACGTACTACAATGAGCAGTTCTTC. Together with reference TRBV30 and TRBJ2-1, the CDR3 gives the full variable domain: SQTIHQWPATLVQPVGSPLSLECTVEGTSNPNLYWYRQAAGRGLQLLFYSVGIGQISSEVPQNLSASRPQDRQFILSSKKLLLSDSGFYLCAWTQTSGRTYYNEQFFGPGTRLTVL.

CDR3 sequence: CASSLMSSGANVLTF. The CDR3 coding sequence is TGTGCCAGCAGCTTAATGAGCTCTGGGGCCAACGTCCTGACTTTC. V and J are TRBV7-2 and TRBJ2-6, with unresolved D. This CDR3 region has 15 residues. Germline CDR1 SGHTA, CDR2 FQGNSA. V was pared by 2 bases and J by 0 bases, with 5 bases between.

The gene calls are TRBV18 and TRBJ2-1; 8 bases line up with TRBD2. J gave up 6 bases and V 1 base, and 8 bases lay outside the gene matches. CDR1 KGHSH and CDR2 LQKENI come from the germline V gene. This CDR3 comprises 16 residues. In DNA, the CDR3 is TGTGCCAGCTCACCACTGGGGAGCGGGAGTGGCAATGAGCAGTTCTTC. The encoded protein is CASSPLGSGSGNEQFF.

The sample holds a few counts of this clone. This chain connects TRBV19 to TRBJ2-1, with a tentative D call TRBD2 (5 bases). The germline CDR1 and CDR2 sequences are LNHDA and SQIVND (reference sequence). Between the trimmed V and J ends, which lost 7 bases and 2 bases, there was a span of 9 bases. This CDR3 is 13 amino acids long. CDR3 loop: CASTPGAYNEQFF. CDR3 DNA: TGTGCCAGTACCCCCGGGGCCTACAATGAGCAGTTCTTC.

The rearrangement joins TRBV21-1 to TRBJ2-3; the table gives TRBD2 as D, unverified against the DNA. TRBV21-1 is shown as a pseudogene. This CDR3 has 16 amino acids. The CDR3 loop reads CASSKRGKRETDTQYF. Here the CDR3 DNA reads TGTGCCAGCAGCAAAAGAGGGAAGCGGGAGACAGATACGCAGTATTTT.

This clone was seen at least ten times. The V call is TRBV7-8, the J call TRBJ2-7; possibly TRBD2 for D (6 bases). The CDR3 contains 18 residues. From germline, CDR1 is SGHVS and CDR2 FQNEAQ. V dropped 1 base and J dropped 0 bases, with 19 bases sitting between them. Here the CDR3 reads CASSLGEVGTLSSYEQYF. The CDR3 nucleotides are TGTGCCAGCAGCTTAGGGGAGGTAGGGACTCTAAGCTCCTACGAGCAGTACTTC.

The chain recombines TRBV28 with TRBJ1-3; D gene uncertain. The length of the CDR3 is 13 residues. V lost 7 bases to trimming and J lost 2 bases, with 9 bases between them. Germline CDR1 and CDR2: MDHEN and SYDVKM. The CDR3 sequence is CASTQVTGNTIYF. In nucleotides, the CDR3 is TGTGCCAGCACCCAGGTGACTGGAAACACCATATATTTT.

The chain has TRBV19 and TRBJ2-5, with TRBD1 matching over 9 bases. The CDR3 is made up of 17 amino acids. Germline values: CDR1 LNHDA, CDR2 SQIVND (reference sequence). V lost 5 bases, J lost 5 bases, and 15 bases stayed unmatched. CDR3 in amino acids: CASSPILLRDREETQYF. As DNA, the CDR3 is TGTGCCAGTAGTCCCATCCTACTCCGGGACAGGGAGGAGACCCAGTACTTC.

This rearrangement joins TRBV5-4 to TRBJ1-3; the D is unclear. Germline V gene data show CDR1 as SGHNT and CDR2 as YYREEE (reference sequence). Trimming removed 2 bases from V and 6 bases from J, with 9 bases in between. The CDR3 is made up of 13 amino acids. The CDR3 coding sequence is TGTGCCAGCAGCTTCCCCCGAGAAAACACCATATATTTT. This gives the protein CASSFPRENTIYF.

The chain uses TRBV19 and TRBJ1-2; D is undetermined. The CDR3 is 15 amino acids. Trimming removed 6 bases at V and 0 bases at J, with 14 bases between. Germline V gene sequence: CDR1 LNHDA, CDR2 SQIVND (reference sequence). The CDR3 loop is CASSSPREANYGYTF. The CDR3 bases are TGTGCCAGTAGCTCTCCGAGGGAGGCTAACTATGGCTACACCTTC. The variable domain in full, with the rest retrieved from reference TRBV19 and TRBJ1-2, is DGGITQSPKYLFRKEGQNVTLSCEQNLNHDAMYWYRQDPGQGLRLIYYSQIVNDFQKGDIAEGYSVSREKKESFPLTVTSAQKNPTAFYLCASSSPREANYGYTFGSGTRLTVV.